This entry lists 30 T cell receptor beta chains sequenced from one sample in a study of blood T cell repertoires in COVID-19. Assay used: immunoSEQ multiplex PCR; TCRdb lists only in-frame clones, some missing. The top ten clones hold 2% to 3% of a sample with approximately 200,000 clones, 70% to 90% of them seen once. Source material: peripheral blood. The receptors originated from a man aged 30 to 45 with COVID-19, enrolled during active disease.

This chain uses TRBV19 with TRBJ2-1, with 8 bases identical to TRBD1. Germline V gene sequence: CDR1 LNHDA, CDR2 SQIVND (reference sequence). The CDR3 runs to 15 residues. With V trimmed by 1 base and J by 5 bases, 4 bases remained unmatched. For the CDR3, the DNA is TGTGCCAGTAGTATAGGCCAGGGGGCCCACAATGAGCAGTTCTTC. Amino acids: CASSIGQGAHNEQFF.

The chain has TRBV12-3 or TRBV12-4 and TRBJ1-2; 10 nucleotides agree with TRBD1. Trimming took 9 bases from V and 3 from J; bases not matched to a gene: 4. The CDR3 spans 13 residues. The CDR3 spells CASGQGEDYGYTF. As DNA, the CDR3 is TGTGCCAGTGGACAGGGGGAGGACTATGGCTACACCTTC.

The V gene is TRBV11-3, the J gene TRBJ2-5; D perhaps matches TRBD2 (6 bases). Trimming removed 5 bases at V and 0 bases at J, with 10 bases between. Germline CDR1 SGHNT, CDR2 YENEEA. CDR3 length: 14 residues. The CDR3 coding sequence is TGTGCCAGCAGCCGCGGGGACCACCAAGAGACCCAGTACTTC. It codes for CASSRGDHQETQYF.

This clone has a single count. The gene calls are TRBV19 and TRBJ2-7; 7 positions agree with TRBD1. Trimming cost V 2 bases and J 3 bases; bases outside gene matches: 4. Looked up from germline, CDR1 is LNHDA and CDR2 is SQIVND (reference sequence). CDR3 length: 14 residues. The CDR3 spells CASSIRGTDYEQYF. Written as DNA, the CDR3 is TGTGCCAGTAGTATAAGGGGGACAGACTACGAGCAGTACTTC.

This clone was seen once. The V and J genes are TRBV11-2 and TRBJ2-1, with a tentative D call TRBD2 (5 bases). V was clipped by 5 bases and J by 5 bases, with 13 bases between them. Germline-derived CDR1 and CDR2 are SGHAT and FQNNGV. The CDR3 extends over 14 amino acids. The CDR3 sequence is CASSAAEGDNEQFF. In DNA, the CDR3 is TGTGCCAGCAGCGCCGCCGAGGGTGACAATGAGCAGTTCTTC.

This chain joins TRBV19 and TRBJ2-7, with 10 bases fitting TRBD2. This CDR3 is 13 amino acids long. With 10 bases clipped from V and 1 base from J, the junction kept 4 bases outside the gene matches. The germline V gene has CDR1 LNHDA and CDR2 SQIVND (reference sequence). This CDR3 reads CATRTSGSYEQYF. For the CDR3, the DNA is TGTGCCACCCGGACTAGCGGATCCTACGAGCAGTACTTC.

The chain carries TRBV5-1 and TRBJ2-7; TRBD1 matches at 8 bases. Germline loops: CDR1 SGHRS, CDR2 YFSETQ. The CDR3 consists of 14 residues. The V gene end was trimmed by 4 bases and the J gene end by 2 bases; junction bases not matched to a gene: 5. This CDR3 is CASSTSTGAYEQYF. As DNA, the CDR3 is TGCGCCAGCAGCACCTCGACAGGGGCCTACGAGCAGTACTTC.

The rearrangement links TRBV10-3 to TRBJ2-1; TRBD2 matches at 11 bases. V trimming: 10 bases; J trimming: 1 base; junction bases outside the gene matches: 6. The V gene's germline CDR1 is ENHRY and CDR2 SYGVKD. The CDR3 length is 15 residues. The CDR3 coding sequence is TGTGCCACCTCTAGCGGGGGGCCTTCCTACAATGAGCAGTTCTTC. Protein product: CATSSGGPSYNEQFF.

J is TRBJ2-5 and V is TRBV25-1; 8 bases fit TRBD1. The CDR3 covers 14 residues. CDR1 and CDR2 (germline): MGHDK, SYGVNS. The trim removed 2 bases at V and 7 bases at J, leaving 6 bases unmatched. CDR3 protein: CASSEDRGARTQYF. The CDR3, as DNA: TGTGCCAGCAGTGAAGACAGGGGCGCTAGGACCCAGTACTTC.

The CDR3, as DNA: TGCAGTGCTAGAGGGTCGGGGGAGCAGTACTTC. Translated: CSARGSGEQYF. The V call is TRBV20-1, the J call TRBJ2-7, with D possibly being TRBD2 (5 bases). The V gene's germline CDR1 is DFQATT and CDR2 SNEGSKA (reference sequence). Deletions cut 1 base from V and 7 bases from J, with 8 bases between. The CDR3 has 11 residues.

The rearrangement links TRBV7-8 to TRBJ2-7, with 13 positions matching TRBD2. The CDR3 has 14 residues. Germline V gene sequence: CDR1 SGHVS, CDR2 FQNEAQ. With V trimmed by 6 bases and J by 5 bases, 4 bases remained unmatched. CDR3: CASSGLAGVHEQYF. Here the CDR3 DNA reads TGTGCCAGCAGTGGACTAGCGGGAGTTCACGAGCAGTACTTC. Full variable domain (outside the CDR3, taken from reference TRBV7-8 and TRBJ2-7): GAGVSQSPRYKVAKRGQDVALRCDPISGHVSLFWYQQALGQGPEFLTYFQNEAQLDKSGLPSDRFFAERPEGSVSTLKIQRTQQEDSAVYLCASSGLAGVHEQYFGPGTRLTVT.

This chain uses TRBV6-5 with TRBJ1-4, with D possibly TRBD1 on 6 matching bases. Trimming cost V 7 bases and J 7 bases, with 19 bases left between them. In germline, CDR1 is MNHEY, CDR2 SVGAGI. CDR3 length equals 15 residues. CDR3 residues: CASTYRGARGEKLFF. The CDR3 DNA is TGTGCCAGCACCTACCGGGGGGCCCGAGGTGAAAAACTGTTTTTT.

The V gene is TRBV7-3, the J gene TRBJ2-3; possible D gene TRBD2, 6 bases. CDR1 and CDR2 from the germline V gene are SGHTA and FQGTGA. Between the trimmed V and J ends, which lost 3 bases and 4 bases, there was a span of 11 bases. CDR3 length: 14 residues. The CDR3 nucleotides read TGTGCCAGCAGCTTCAGCGGGTTCTCAGATACGCAGTATTTT. As protein: CASSFSGFSDTQYF. The variable domain in full, with the rest retrieved from reference TRBV7-3 and TRBJ2-3, is GAGVSQTPSNKVTEKGKYVELRCDPISGHTALYWYRQSLGQGPEFLIYFQGTGAADDSGLPNDRFFAVRPEGSVSTLKIQRTERGDSAVYLCASSFSGFSDTQYFGPGTRLTVL.

V is TRBV7-9 and J is TRBJ2-1; maybe TRBD2 (6 bases). The CDR3 runs 14 residues. V gave up 1 base and J gave up 5 bases, with 9 bases separating them. The germline V gene encodes CDR1 SEHNR and CDR2 FQNEAQ (reference sequence). CDR3 residues: CASSLGGDHNEQFF. The CDR3 DNA is TGTGCCAGCAGCTTAGGGGGGGATCACAATGAGCAGTTCTTC.

The chain joins TRBV19 to TRBJ1-6, with TRBD1 matching 8 bases. Germline V gives CDR1 LNHDA, CDR2 SQIVND (reference sequence). CDR3 length: 12 residues. V shed 9 bases and J 9 bases; nucleotides not matched to a gene: 4. DNA for the CDR3: TGTGCCAGCGGGACAGGTCCTTCACCCCTCCACTTT. This sequence encodes CASGTGPSPLHF.

In this sample, this clone turned up once. V usage is TRBV7-8 and J usage is TRBJ1-2; 7 bases match TRBD1. There are 14 residues in the CDR3. The V gene's germline CDR1 is SGHVS and CDR2 FQNEAQ. V gave up 6 bases and J gave up 4 bases; unmatched junction bases: 8. The DNA of the CDR3 is TGTGCCAGCAGTAATCCGACAGGGCCCTATGGCTACACCTTC. Amino acid sequence: CASSNPTGPYGYTF.

CDR3 nucleotide sequence: TGTGCCAGCAGCTTACCGGACAGGGCAACTAATGAAAAACTGTTTTTT. Residues: CASSLPDRATNEKLFF. The rearrangement links TRBV7-9 to TRBJ1-4; 8 bases line up with TRBD1. With V trimmed by 2 bases and J by 0 bases, 2 bases remained unmatched. The CDR3 is 16 amino acids. Germline-derived CDR1 and CDR2 are SEHNR and FQNEAQ (reference sequence). Variable domain in full (rest from reference TRBV7-9 and TRBJ1-4): DTGVSQNPRHKITKRGQNVTFRCDPISEHNRLYWYRQTLGQGPEFLTYFQNEAQLEKSRLLSDRFSAERPKGSFSTLEIQRTEQGDSAMYLCASSLPDRATNEKLFFGSGTQLSVL.

This chain uses TRBV3-1 (or the pseudogene TRBV3-2) with TRBJ2-1; 12 nucleotides line up with TRBD2. V lost 8 bases, J lost 8 bases, and 7 bases stayed unmatched. Per the germline V gene, CDR1 is LGHDT and CDR2 is YNNKEL (reference sequence). The CDR3 is made up of 14 amino acids. CDR3 nucleotide sequence: TGTGCCAGCCGGGGGACTAGCGGGTGGGATGAGCAGTTCTTC. This gives the protein CASRGTSGWDEQFF.

The rearrangement uses TRBV5-1 and TRBJ2-1, with a tentative D call TRBD1 (5 bases). The CDR3 loop spans 16 amino acids. Germline CDR1 is SGHRS and CDR2 is YFSETQ. V was shortened by 7 bases and J by 3 bases, with 20 bases between the two germline ends. The DNA for the CDR3 is TGCGCCAGCTCCATCAACCCAACGGACAACTACAATGAGCAGTTCTTC. Its protein is CASSINPTDNYNEQFF.

The rearrangement joins TRBV27 to TRBJ1-3, with 8 bases identical to TRBD1. The CDR3 is 14 amino acids. From germline, CDR1 is MNHEY and CDR2 SMNVEV (reference sequence). V lost 6 bases to trimming and J lost 2 bases; unmatched junction nucleotides: 3. The CDR3 bases are TGTGCCAGCAGGCTGACAGGGGCTGGAAACACCATATATTTT. Translated, it gives CASRLTGAGNTIYF.

The chain has TRBV27 and TRBJ1-1; D uncertain. Germline CDR1 reads MNHEY; CDR2 reads SMNVEV (reference sequence). The CDR3 spans 14 residues. V dropped 6 bases and J dropped 4 bases, with 15 bases sitting between them. The CDR3 coding sequence is TGTGCCAGCAGCTCTAACATAGGCGGCACTGAAGCTTTCTTT. This sequence encodes CASSSNIGGTEAFF.

This clone turned up a few times. The chain joins TRBV27 to TRBJ2-1; weak D call: TRBD1 (6 bases). V was pared by 5 bases and J by 3 bases, with 8 bases between. CDR3 length: 13 residues. Germline V gene sequence: CDR1 MNHEY, CDR2 SMNVEV (reference sequence). CDR3 DNA sequence: TGTGCCAGCAGTGGACAGTACTACAATGAGCAGTTCTTC. Its protein product is CASSGQYYNEQFF.

The chain has TRBV28 and TRBJ1-2; D is unresolved. The CDR3 totals 13 residues. Germline assignment: CDR1 MDHEN and CDR2 SYDVKM. V shed 6 bases and J shed 5 bases, with 13 bases lying between them. The CDR3 loop reads CASSPPGKYGYTF. The CDR3, as DNA: TGTGCCAGCAGCCCACCAGGAAAATATGGCTACACCTTC.

V is TRBV7-3 and J is TRBJ2-1; TRBD2 matches 7 bases. Germline-derived CDR1 and CDR2 are SGHTA and FQGTGA. After removal of 2 bases from V and 11 bases from J, the junction contained 6 bases not matched to a gene. This CDR3 is 13 amino acids long. The DNA of the CDR3 is TGTGCCAGCAGCTTAGACGGGAGCGGGAAGCAGTTCTTC. Residues: CASSLDGSGKQFF.

The gene calls are TRBV15 and TRBJ1-5, with a weak D call TRBD1 (6 bases). CDR1 and CDR2 from the germline V gene are LNHNV and YYDKDF (reference sequence). Trimming took 0 bases from V and 6 from J, leaving 15 bases between them. This CDR3 contains 16 residues. The CDR3 spells CATSRDQGTYGQPQHF. CDR3 nucleotide sequence: TGTGCCACCAGCAGAGATCAGGGGACCTACGGTCAGCCCCAGCATTTT.

This chain connects TRBV4-3 to TRBJ2-1; 13 nucleotides agree with TRBD2. There are 18 residues in the CDR3. CDR1 and CDR2 (germline): LGHNA, YSLEER. Trimming took 2 bases from V and 1 from J; bases not matched to a gene: 5. CDR3 amino acids: CASSQTLLAGGSYNEQFF. The CDR3 nucleotides read TGCGCCAGCAGCCAAACCCTACTAGCGGGAGGGTCCTACAATGAGCAGTTCTTC.

This clone appeared a single time. This sequence joins TRBV7-3 and TRBJ2-1, with 11 nucleotides matching TRBD2. V trimming: 5 bases; J trimming: 7 bases; junction bases outside the gene matches: 13. The CDR3 is made up of 17 amino acids. Germline V gene sequence: CDR1 SGHTA, CDR2 FQGTGA. Here the CDR3 reads CASSTGTSGPFLNEQFF. The CDR3 DNA reads TGTGCCAGCAGCACTGGGACTAGCGGCCCTTTTTTGAATGAGCAGTTCTTC.

This chain uses TRBV11-2 with TRBJ1-2, with 7 positions matching TRBD1. Per germline, CDR1 SGHAT and CDR2 FQNNGV. Losses at the gene ends were 1 base for V and 8 bases for J; bases not matched to a gene: 4. The CDR3 loop spans 13 amino acids. The CDR3 is CASSLAGDSGYTF. CDR3 coding DNA: TGTGCCAGCAGCTTAGCAGGGGACAGCGGCTACACCTTC.

V gene TRBV9 combines with J gene TRBJ1-4; 8 nucleotides agree with TRBD1. The CDR3 consists of 14 residues. Germline assignment: CDR1 SGDLS and CDR2 YYNGEE. Trimming cost V 2 bases and J 8 bases; bases outside gene matches: 5. This CDR3 reads CASSVQGAGEKLFF. The CDR3 DNA follows: TGTGCCAGCAGCGTTCAGGGGGCAGGGGAAAAACTGTTTTTT.

The V and J genes are TRBV5-6 and TRBJ1-1, with D hard to call. The CDR3 sequence is 13 residues long. Germline lookup yields CDR1 SGHDT and CDR2 YYEEEE. V shed 3 bases and J shed 6 bases, with 12 bases lying between them. The CDR3 loop reads CASSYTRGAEAFF. The CDR3 DNA reads as TGTGCCAGCAGCTATACTCGAGGAGCTGAAGCTTTCTTT.